This T cell receptor beta chain was identified during a study of OX40 agonist ivuxolimab in advanced cancers. Whole-study context: Among those enrolled, mean age was about 62 years (range about 23 to 80) and 82.7% were male.

Sequencing was performed with immunoSEQ multiplex PCR; in TCRdb, only in-frame clones are kept and a portion is missing. The sample lists some 19,000 clones; roughly 78% were seen once. The sequence was collected from an adult with an advanced solid tumor such as melanoma, head and neck, liver or kidney cancer. Sequenced here: CD4+ or CD8+ T cells sorted from blood, sampled in a trial of the OX40 agonist ivuxolimab.

The CDR3 reads CASSLASGNEQYF. CDR3 sequence (DNA): TGCGCCAGCAGCTTGGCCTCTGGGAACGAGCAGTACTTC. The chain links TRBV5-1 to TRBJ2-7; D not resolved. CDR1 is SGHRS and CDR2 is YFSETQ in the germline V gene. The CDR3 spans 13 residues. Deletions cut 0 bases from V and 5 bases from J, with 9 bases between.